The rows below give T cell receptor beta chains drawn from one sample of a study of blood T cells in healthy people across ages. TCRdb redid the calling of the 5' RACE reads with MiXCR, one entry per CDR3 protein. The repertoire consists of under 2,000,000 distinct CDR3 sequences, with around 48% occurring once and the leading ten covering around 2.1%. The sample was blood. These TCRs come from a woman in her thirties or forties in good health. Each CDR3 is given with its conserved first and last residue. The D gene is left open where the match is weak. Clone size is stated in some rows and not others, as once, few, many or a class when expanded.

few,TRBV28,TRBD1,TRBJ1-2,TGTGCCAGCAGGAGACAGGGGAGTGGCTACACCTTC,CASRRQGSGYTF
few,TRBV6-2/TRBV6-3,.,TRBJ1-2,TGTGCCAGCAGTTACTTACTTGGTGAATCCTATGGCTACACCTTC,CASSYLLGESYGYTF
few,TRBV4-2,.,TRBJ2-6,TGTGCCAGCAGCCTAGCGATGGGGGCCGGGGCCAACGTCCTGACTTTC,CASSLAMGAGANVLTF
.,TRBV7-2,.,TRBJ2-5,TGTGCCAGCACCATCTCGGGGGAGTACCAAGAGACCCAGTACTTC,CASTISGEYQETQYF
few,TRBV7-2,TRBD1,TRBJ1-5,TGTGCCAGCAGCTGGACAGGGCTGCGGCAGCCCCAGCATTTT,CASSWTGLRQPQHF
.,TRBV2,.,TRBJ1-2,TGTGCCAGCAGTGAGGCAGGGGCCTTTGGCTACACCTTC,CASSEAGAFGYTF
.,TRBV18,TRBD1,TRBJ2-7,TGTGCCAGCTCACGACAGGGTCAGGAGCAGTACTTC,CASSRQGQEQYF
few,TRBV29-1,TRBD2,TRBJ2-5,TGCAGCGCTTTGATGTCTCGCGGGGGACAGACCCAGTACTTC,CSALMSRGGQTQYF
.,TRBV12-3/TRBV12-4,TRBD1,TRBJ1-6,TGTGCCAGCAGTTCCTTCCTCGGACAGGGGGCATCACCCCTCCACTTT,CASSSFLGQGASPLHF
.,TRBV6-6,.,TRBJ1-1,TGTGCCAGCAGTCCGGACACGGCGGGAACTGAAGCTTTCTTT,CASSPDTAGTEAFF
.,TRBV20-1,.,TRBJ2-6,TGCAGTGCTAGGAGACAACAAACTTCCTCTGGGGCCAACGTCCTGACTTTC,CSARRQQTSSGANVLTF
.,TRBV25-1,.,TRBJ2-1,TGTGCCAGCAGTGAACCGATAGGAAATGAGCAGTTCTTC,CASSEPIGNEQFF
.,TRBV7-9,.,TRBJ2-4,TGTGCCAGCAGCCCGGATCGAGCGGGCATTCAGTACTTC,CASSPDRAGIQYF
.,TRBV2,.,TRBJ2-2,TGTGCCAGCAGCCGAACTTGGGGTACCGGGGAGCTGTTTTTT,CASSRTWGTGELFF
few,TRBV11-2,TRBD1,TRBJ2-3,TGTGCCAGCCAGCTCGGGACAGGGATAGATACGCAGTATTTT,CASQLGTGIDTQYF
.,TRBV9,.,TRBJ1-2,TGTGCCAGCGCCGCAGGTTCTTATGGCTACACCTTC,CASAAGSYGYTF
few,TRBV6-4,.,TRBJ2-2,TGTGCCAGCAGTGTTCTCCCGGGACAAGACACCGGGGAGCTGTTTTTT,CASSVLPGQDTGELFF
few,TRBV27,.,TRBJ2-1,TGTGCCAGCAGTGGAAGGATCCAGGGGAGGGACGATGAGCAGTTCTTC,CASSGRIQGRDDEQFF